The text below deals with one T cell receptor (beta chain). Its specificity is not known. The method was immunoSEQ multiplex PCR; TCRdb's version includes in-frame clones alone and lacks a portion of them. This sample yields 45,000 or so clones, of which about 95% are seen a single time; less than 8.5% belongs to the top ten. The germline V gene has CDR1 SEHNR and CDR2 FQNEAQ (reference sequence). The CDR3 extends over 15 amino acids. The ends lost 5 bases at V and 6 bases at J; junction bases unmatched: 8. The data derive from a study of T cells in tuberculosis. On the study more broadly: This South African cohort compared adolescents with or without latent tuberculosis against adults with active tuberculosis.

General study findings and limits: Active tuberculosis alpha repertoires lay closer to GMM-specific TCRs than controls'. GEM motif frequencies gave about 70% accuracy; the GMM repertoire gave roughly 90%.

Unsorted cryopreserved PBMC were sequenced, averaging around 100,000 T cells per clinical donor. This chain joins TRBV7-9 and TRBJ2-7, with TRBD2 matching 12 bases. The source is a donor aged 10 to 29 with latent tuberculosis or without tuberculosis infection. Sequences were obtained from PBMCs. CDR3 protein: CASSPPTSGSPEQYF. CDR3 sequence (DNA): TGTGCCAGCAGCCCTCCGACTAGCGGGAGCCCCGAGCAGTACTTC.